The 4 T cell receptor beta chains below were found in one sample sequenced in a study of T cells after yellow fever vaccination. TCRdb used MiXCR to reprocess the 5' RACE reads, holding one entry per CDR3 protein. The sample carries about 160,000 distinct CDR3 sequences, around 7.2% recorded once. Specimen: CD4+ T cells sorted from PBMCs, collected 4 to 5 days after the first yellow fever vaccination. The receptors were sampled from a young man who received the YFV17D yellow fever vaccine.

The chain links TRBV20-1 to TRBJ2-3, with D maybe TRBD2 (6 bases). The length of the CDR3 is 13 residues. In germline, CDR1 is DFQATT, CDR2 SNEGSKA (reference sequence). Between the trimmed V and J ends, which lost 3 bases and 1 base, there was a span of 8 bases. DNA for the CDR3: TGCAGTGCTAGGTCGGGGGGCACAGATACGCAGTATTTT. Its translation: CSARSGGTDTQYF.

CDR3 protein: CASRESDRGHQPQHF. CDR3 in DNA: TGTGCCAGCAGGGAAAGTGACAGGGGGCACCAGCCCCAGCATTTT. The chain is built from TRBV2 and TRBJ1-5; 10 bases map to TRBD1. After removal of 6 bases from V and 7 bases from J, the junction contained 9 bases not matched to a gene. Germline CDR1 is SNHLY and CDR2 is FYNNEI. The CDR3 has 15 amino acids.

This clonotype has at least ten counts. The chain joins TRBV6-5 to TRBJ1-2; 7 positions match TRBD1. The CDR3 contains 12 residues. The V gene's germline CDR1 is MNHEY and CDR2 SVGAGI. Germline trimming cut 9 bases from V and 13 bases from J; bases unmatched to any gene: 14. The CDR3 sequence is CARGRTGSTRTF. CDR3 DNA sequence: TGTGCCAGGGGGAGGACAGGCTCTACTCGCACCTTC.

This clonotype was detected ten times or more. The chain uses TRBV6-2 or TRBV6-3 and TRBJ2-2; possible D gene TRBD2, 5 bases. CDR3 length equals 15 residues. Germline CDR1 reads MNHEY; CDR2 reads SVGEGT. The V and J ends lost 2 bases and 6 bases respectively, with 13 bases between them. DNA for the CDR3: TGTGCCAGCAGTTACCCTGGAGGATTTGCCGGGGAGCTGTTTTTT. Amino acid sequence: CASSYPGGFAGELFF.